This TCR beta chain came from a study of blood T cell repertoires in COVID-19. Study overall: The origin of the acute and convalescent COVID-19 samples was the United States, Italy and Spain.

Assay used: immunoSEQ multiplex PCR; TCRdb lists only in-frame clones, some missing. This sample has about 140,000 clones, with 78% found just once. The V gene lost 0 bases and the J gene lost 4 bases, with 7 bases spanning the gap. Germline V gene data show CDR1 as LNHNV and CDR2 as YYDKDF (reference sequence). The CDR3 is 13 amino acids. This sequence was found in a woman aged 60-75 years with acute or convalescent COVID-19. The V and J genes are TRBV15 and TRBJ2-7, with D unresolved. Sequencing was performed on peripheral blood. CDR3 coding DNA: TGTGCCACCAGCAGAGATCTTCTTTACGAGCAGTACTTC. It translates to CATSRDLLYEQYF.